This T cell receptor beta chain was captured by sequencing in a study of shared clonotypes between healthy human individuals. V dropped 1 base and J dropped 4 bases, with 17 bases sitting between them. Germline CDR1 SEHNR, CDR2 FQNEAQ (reference sequence). This CDR3 is 17 amino acids long. Sequencing used immunoSEQ multiplex PCR; TCRdb keeps in-frame clones, though not all of them. The sample lists around 1.4 million clones; around 98.5% were seen once. The receptor was derived from a man aged 30 to 39 in good health. The sequencing sample was made of naive CD4+ T cells sorted from blood. Subset: CD45RA+ positively selected. The rearrangement links TRBV7-9 to TRBJ2-1; tentative D call: TRBD2 (6 bases). The DNA of the CDR3 is TGTGCCAGCAGCTTAGTAAGGATAGCGGCCGGATACAATGAGCAGTTCTTC. Residues: CASSLVRIAAGYNEQFF.